A single sample is the source of the 2 T cell receptor beta chains below, sequenced in a study of CD8 T cells in ankylosing spondylitis. TCRdb processed the 5' RACE reads anew with MiXCR; each CDR3 protein has one entry. The data hold 50,000 to 75,000 distinct CDR3 sequences, with 6.2% observed a single time. The sample was synovial fluid, either unsorted or a sorted T cell fraction (not recorded which). All receptors come from a male donor with ankylosing spondylitis.

The J gene is TRBJ2-1, the V gene TRBV2; 13 nucleotides match TRBD2. Germline CDR1 reads SNHLY; CDR2 reads FYNNEI. The CDR3 consists of 14 residues. V was clipped by 8 bases and J by 9 bases; unmatched bases: 7. DNA for the CDR3: TGTGCCAGCCTTACTAGCGGGAGGGCCGCTGAGCAGTTCTTC. Translation: CASLTSGRAAEQFF.

This clonotype occurred many times. The chain uses TRBV7-2 and TRBJ1-4; 7 bases align to TRBD1. Germline assignment: CDR1 SGHTA and CDR2 FQGNSA. Germline trimming cut 1 base from V and 7 bases from J; bases unmatched to any gene: 3. CDR3 length: 14 amino acids. This CDR3 is CASSLDRGAEKLFF. Written as DNA, the CDR3 is TGTGCCAGCAGCTTAGACAGGGGTGCTGAAAAACTGTTTTTT.